This T cell receptor beta chain is from a study of shared clonotypes between healthy human individuals. Study-level background: A donor's plate count was three for CD4 naive and three for CD4 memory; CD8 naive had two and CD8 memory one.

Profiled with immunoSEQ multiplex PCR; TCRdb holds only in-frame clones, not every one. The sample has 2,500,000 or so clones, approximately 93% seen once. Of note for this clone: Its antigen is still unknown. This same CDR3 is encoded by further DNA sequences in the sample.

The donors were adults (healthy and HIV-negative) with no recent acute infections or vaccinations. General observations from the study: Only blood was sampled; tissue repertoires likely differ. A few donors had roughly 5% of their naive CD4 clonotypes in common.

Germline CDR1 is SGHRS and CDR2 is YFSETQ. The CDR3 length is 14 residues. Trimming took 4 bases from V and 2 from J, leaving 9 bases between them. The specimen sequenced was naive CD4+ T cells from PBMCs. Subset meaning: CD45RA+ positively selected. The sequence derives from a man younger than 35 in good health. Some clones in this sample may be carry-over from other donors' samples. The chain is built from TRBV5-1 and TRBJ2-2; D unclear. The CDR3 nucleotides read TGCGCCAGCAGCCCCCGACAAAACACCGGGGAGCTGTTTTTT. It is translated as CASSPRQNTGELFF.